Sequencing of this T cell receptor (beta chain) was carried out in a study of T cell responses to AZD1222 COVID-19 vaccine. Study as a whole: Second-dose groups at about 4 or about 12 weeks were pooled.

Using immunoSEQ multiplex PCR, the repertoire was profiled, and TCRdb retains in-frame clones only, with some absent. Of 45,000 to 55,000 clones in the sample, about 80% were seen once. Study findings and constraints: Recipients of two AZD1222 doses showed rising Spike-specific TCR breadth and depth. CD4 TCRs linked to vaccination spanned spike, dominating at 160-218 and 743-854.

With respect to this clone: No antigen is known for it.

CDR3 length: 13 amino acids. Trimming at V came to 6 bases and at J to 7 bases, leaving 6 bases not matched to a gene. Germline loops: CDR1 SQVTM, CDR2 ANQGSEA. V and J are TRBV29-1 and TRBJ1-2; 12 nucleotides line up with TRBD1. The sequence was collected from an adult in good health. This material consisted of peripheral blood, taken on day 0 of AZD1222 vaccination. The CDR3 sequence is CSVPGQGAAGYTF. The CDR3 bases are TGCAGCGTACCGGGACAGGGGGCGGCTGGCTACACCTTC.